Presented here are 9 T cell receptor beta chains from one specimen sequenced in a study of Graves' ophthalmopathy and Graves' hyperthyroidism. CDR3 regions of TCR beta were amplified from RNA transcripts. Second-round multiplex PCR came after first-round RT-PCR with HTBI primers. TCRdb used MiXCR to reprocess the multiplex PCR reads, holding one entry per CDR3 protein. The repertoire holds some 1.1 million distinct CDR3 sequences, with about 35% as singletons. The source material was peripheral blood or thyroid tissue (not recorded which). These receptors came from an adult man with Graves' hyperthyroidism.

The rearrangement uses TRBV29-1 and TRBJ2-5; 7 bases map to TRBD1. Germline V lookup: CDR1 SQVTM, CDR2 ANQGSEA. There are 13 residues in the CDR3. The ends lost 6 bases at V and 5 bases at J; junction bases unmatched: 9. This CDR3 is CSVARDSGETQYF. The CDR3 DNA sequence: TGCAGCGTGGCAAGGGACAGTGGGGAGACCCAGTACTTC.

This clonotype came up once. Mismatch with germline at one junction end may stem from a read error. This sequence joins TRBV13 and TRBJ1-3, with D possibly matching TRBD1 (6 bases). The CDR3 is 17 amino acids. The germline CDR1 and CDR2 sequences are PRHDT and FYEKMQ (reference sequence). The CDR3: CASSLGGGHFSGNTIYF. In DNA, the CDR3 is TGTGCCAGCAGCCTAGGAGGGGGGCATTTCTCTGGAAACACCATATATTTT.

This clonotype has a count of ten or more. The chain links TRBV15 to TRBJ2-2, with TRBD1 matching over 7 bases. The CDR3 covers 14 residues. With V trimmed by 8 bases and J by 1 base, 4 bases remained unmatched. The germline V gene encodes CDR1 LNHNV and CDR2 YYDKDF (reference sequence). CDR3 coding DNA: TGTGCCACCGAAGACAGGGAGAACACCGGGGAGCTGTTTTTT. Its protein is CATEDRENTGELFF.

The J gene is TRBJ1-5, the V gene TRBV29-1, with D perhaps matching TRBD1 (5 bases). This CDR3 spans 13 amino acids. CDR1 is SQVTM and CDR2 is ANQGSEA in the germline V gene. V was shortened by 7 bases and J by 5 bases, with 15 bases between the two germline ends. CDR3 residues: CSARSRVDQPQHF. For the CDR3, the DNA is TGCAGCGCCCGTAGCAGGGTTGATCAGCCCCAGCATTTT.

The chain employs TRBV20-1 and TRBJ2-7; 8 bases are a match to TRBD1. V shed 6 bases and J 3 bases; nucleotides not matched to a gene: 4. The CDR3 loop spans 12 amino acids. Germline V gene sequence: CDR1 DFQATT, CDR2 SNEGSKA (reference sequence). In nucleotides, the CDR3 is TGCAGTGCCGACACAGGGGGCTACGAGCAGTACTTC. Translated, it gives CSADTGGYEQYF.

In the case of this clonotype: A junction end diverges from the germline sequence, so it may reflect a read error. The J gene is TRBJ1-5, the V gene TRBV24-1; 8 bases fit TRBD1. The CDR3 contains 16 residues. The germline V gene encodes CDR1 KGHDR and CDR2 SFDVKD. CDR3 in amino acids: CASSLSPGGENQPQHF. The CDR3, as DNA: TGTGCCAGCAGTTTATCTCCAGGGGGCGAGAATCAGCCCCAGCATTTT.

This clonotype was seen many times. This rearrangement joins TRBV12-3 or TRBV12-4 to TRBJ1-5; maybe TRBD1 (5 bases). The CDR3 contains 15 residues. V was cut by 3 bases and J by 5 bases, with 14 bases left in between. This chain's CDR3 is CASSFGGRGYQPQHF. CDR3 DNA sequence: TGTGCCAGCAGTTTCGGGGGTAGGGGTTATCAGCCCCAGCATTTT.

This clonotype was recorded many times. The rearrangement joins TRBV10-2 to TRBJ2-2; D gene unclear. This CDR3 has 14 amino acids. Between the trimmed V and J ends, which lost 4 bases and 3 bases, there was a span of 9 bases. Germline CDR1 WSHSY, CDR2 SAAADI. CDR3 region: CASSVRQHTGELFF. CDR3 nucleotide sequence: TGCGCCAGCAGTGTCAGGCAGCACACCGGGGAGCTGTTTTTT.

This chain uses TRBV5-1 with TRBJ2-5; TRBD2 matches 10 bases. In germline, CDR1 is SGHRS, CDR2 YFSETQ. Losses at the gene ends were 5 bases for V and 2 bases for J; bases not matched to a gene: 6. The CDR3 runs 15 residues. The CDR3 bases are TGCGCCAGCAGTTCCGGGACTAGCGAACAAGAGACCCAGTACTTC. Amino acid sequence: CASSSGTSEQETQYF.